The 14 T cell receptor beta chains below come from one sample, sequenced in a study of T cells in narcolepsy. Assay used: immunoSEQ multiplex PCR; TCRdb lists only in-frame clones, some missing. Altogether about 41,000 clones are present, approximately 88% being singletons, with the ten largest covering approximately 1.3%. The sample was CD45RA- memory CD4+ T cells from PBMCs. Every receptor here comes from a human donor with narcolepsy.

With respect to this clone: This specimen includes other DNA sequences encoding the same CDR3. The V call is TRBV6-1, the J call TRBJ1-5; tentatively, D is TRBD1 (6 bases). The CDR3 length is 13 residues. Germline values: CDR1 MNHNS, CDR2 SASEGT. V was clipped by 2 bases and J by 7 bases, with 9 bases between them. CDR3: CASSESGVQPQHF. The CDR3 DNA is TGTGCCAGCAGTGAATCAGGGGTGCAGCCCCAGCATTTT.

The V and J genes are TRBV21-1 and TRBJ2-7. TRBV21-1 is a recognized pseudogene. The CDR3 totals 16 residues. This CDR3 reads CASSRLRDGSSYEQYF. In nucleotides, the CDR3 is TGTGCCAGCAGCCGACTGAGGGACGGTAGCTCCTACGAGCAGTACTTC.

The rearrangement links TRBV6-6 to TRBJ2-4; TRBD1 matches at 8 bases. Germline CDR1 MNHNY, CDR2 SVGAGI (reference sequence). This CDR3 comprises 14 residues. Trimming cost V 6 bases and J 9 bases; bases outside gene matches: 10. The CDR3 nucleotides read TGTGCCAGCAGGGACAGGGTGAGCGTCGGCATTCAGTACTTC. Protein sequence: CASRDRVSVGIQYF.

V and J are TRBV9 and TRBJ2-1; 8 positions agree with TRBD2. The V segment lost 3 bases and the J segment 1 base; nucleotides outside the gene matches: 6. This CDR3 spans 16 amino acids. Germline V gene sequence: CDR1 SGDLS, CDR2 YYNGEE. CDR3 region: CASSGSGGQSYNEQFF. The CDR3 nucleotides read TGTGCCAGCAGCGGGAGCGGGGGCCAGTCCTACAATGAGCAGTTCTTC.

V usage is TRBV10-2 and J usage is TRBJ2-3; 7 positions agree with TRBD2. Germline V gene data show CDR1 as WSHSY and CDR2 as SAAADI. J lost 1 base, V lost 5 bases, and 6 bases had no gene match. This CDR3 has 15 residues. CDR3 bases: TGCGCCAGCAGTACAGGCGGGGGAGGCACAGATACGCAGTATTTT. Translation: CASSTGGGGTDTQYF.

This CDR3 reads CASSDTGTGYNEQFF. The CDR3 DNA follows: TGTGCCAGCAGCGATACCGGGACAGGATACAATGAGCAGTTCTTC. V is TRBV5-4 and J is TRBJ2-1; the match to TRBD1 covers 8 bases. The V gene's germline CDR1 is SGHNT and CDR2 YYREEE (reference sequence). This CDR3 has 15 amino acids. V lost 4 bases, J lost 4 bases, and 7 bases stayed unmatched.

The chain has TRBV6-6 and TRBJ2-1; D is possibly TRBD2 (6 bases). The CDR3 consists of 16 residues. The V and J ends lost 5 bases and 3 bases respectively, with 17 bases between them. The germline CDR1 and CDR2 sequences are MNHNY and SVGAGI (reference sequence). The CDR3 is CASSPGLRGLYNEQFF. The CDR3, as DNA: TGTGCCAGCAGTCCAGGGCTGAGGGGACTCTACAATGAGCAGTTCTTC.

This chain connects TRBV6-5 to TRBJ1-5; no clear D gene. The V gene lost 7 bases and the J gene lost 4 bases, with 8 bases spanning the gap. Looked up from germline, CDR1 is MNHEY and CDR2 is SVGAGI. The CDR3 runs to 12 residues. For the CDR3, the DNA is TGTGCCAGCACCGATTTGAATCAGCCCCAGCATTTT. Encoded protein: CASTDLNQPQHF.

The DNA for the CDR3 is TGTGCCAGCAGCAGCGGACAGGGAGGAGGGAACACTGAAGCTTTCTTT. It codes for CASSSGQGGGNTEAFF. V is TRBV7-9 and J is TRBJ1-1, with 8 bases identical to TRBD1. The junction had 9 bases not matched to a gene; V was cut back by 5 bases and J by 1 base. This CDR3 region has 16 residues. Germline CDR1 reads SEHNR; CDR2 reads FQNEAQ (reference sequence). The entire variable domain, with the rest obtained from reference TRBV7-9 and TRBJ1-1, is as follows: DTGVSQNPRHKITKRGQNVTFRCDPISEHNRLYWYRQTLGQGPEFLTYFQNEAQLEKSRLLSDRFSAERPKGSFSTLEIQRTEQGDSAMYLCASSSGQGGGNTEAFFGQGTRLTVV.

This clone showed up just once. This chain joins TRBV7-2 and TRBJ1-1, with D possibly TRBD1 on 6 matching bases. CDR3 length: 14 residues. Trimming shortened V by 1 base and J by 4 bases, and 10 bases separated the two germline ends. Germline V gene data show CDR1 as SGHTA and CDR2 as FQGNSA. This CDR3 is CASSLVVGATEAFF. CDR3 coding DNA: TGTGCCAGCAGCTTAGTTGTGGGGGCCACTGAAGCTTTCTTT.

The chain couples TRBV28 to TRBJ1-1, with TRBD1 as a possible D gene (5 bases). There are 15 residues in the CDR3. V was pared by 8 bases and J by 1 base, with 17 bases between. Germline CDR1 MDHEN, CDR2 SYDVKM. The CDR3 nucleotides are TGTGCCAGCTCCACCGGGGGGGGTACGAACACTGAAGCTTTCTTT. Its translation is CASSTGGGTNTEAFF.

The chain joins TRBV30 to TRBJ2-5, with a possible D match to TRBD2 (7 bases). TRBJ2-7 explains the end of the DNA better; the J call may be wrong. The CDR3 contains 12 residues. Looked up from germline, CDR1 is GTSNPN and CDR2 is SVGIG (reference sequence). CDR3 nucleotides: TGTGCCGGGGGGGGCGGGAGTTACGAGCAGTACTTC. It encodes CAGGGGSYEQYF.

V and J are TRBV19 and TRBJ2-7; the match to TRBD2 covers 14 bases. The CDR3 length is 15 residues. Per germline, CDR1 LNHDA and CDR2 SQIVND (reference sequence). After removal of 5 bases from V and 7 bases from J, the junction contained 7 bases not matched to a gene. The CDR3 sequence: CASSGGTSGREEQYF. CDR3 nucleotides: TGTGCCAGTAGTGGCGGGACTAGCGGGAGAGAGGAGCAGTACTTC.

The chain uses TRBV2 and TRBJ2-2, with 11 positions matching TRBD1. Losses at the gene ends were 6 bases for V and 7 bases for J; bases not matched to a gene: 7. CDR3 length: 15 residues. The germline gives CDR1 SNHLY, CDR2 FYNNEI. The CDR3 nucleotides read TGTGCCAGCAGCCGGGACAGGGGGGCTATCGGGGAGCTGTTTTTT. Protein product: CASSRDRGAIGELFF.